This TCR beta chain was captured in a study of blood T cells in healthy people across ages. For the second PCR, which ran for about 6 to 12 cycles, a sample-barcoded 5' primer and a J-beta primer mix were used. Using its own MiXCR run on the 5' RACE reads, TCRdb lists one record per CDR3 protein. The sample carries 1.5 million to 2 million distinct CDR3 sequences, 25% to 30% recorded once. The CDR3 is 17 residues long. CDR1 SGHRS and CDR2 YFSETQ come from the germline V gene. The V segment lost 2 bases and the J segment 0 bases; nucleotides outside the gene matches: 9. Findings and caveats of the study: The recorded TCR beta diversity per million T cells decreased in a roughly linear manner with age.

They isolated at least 6.5 million PBMCs from each sample. Total RNA was isolated from each sample in quantities of at least 6 micrograms. Points on this clonotype: The antigen is not known.

Sequencing was performed on blood. V and J are TRBV5-1 and TRBJ2-7; 9 positions match TRBD2. This receptor was taken from a woman aged 25 to 39 in good health. The DNA of the CDR3 is TGCGCCAGCAGCTTACAAAGACTAGCGGAACTCTCCTACGAGCAGTACTTC. Protein: CASSLQRLAELSYEQYF.